This TCR beta chain is drawn from a study of blood T cell repertoires in COVID-19. The wider study: Samples of COVID-19 (acute and convalescent) were obtained from the United States, Italy and Spain.

The CDR3 runs to 14 residues. Germline V gene data show CDR1 as MNHEY and CDR2 as SVGAGI. V was pared by 4 bases and J by 1 base, with 2 bases of the junction left unmatched. In the study's own analysis: Amplification from reference gene primers served as the basis for estimated nucleated cell counts. Sequencing was performed with immunoSEQ multiplex PCR; in TCRdb, only in-frame clones are kept and a portion is missing. Clone size and V and J calls were adopted from that table, with D and trimming inferred from the DNA. Of approximately 300,000 clones in the sample, roughly nine tenths were seen once.

The clonotype originates from a woman aged 25 to 39 who had recovered from COVID-19. The chain joins TRBV6-5 to TRBJ2-7; 9 bases agree with TRBD1. Sequenced: PBMCs or T cells enriched from blood (not recorded which). CDR3 in amino acids: CASSLTGGSYEQYF. For the CDR3, the DNA is TGTGCCAGCAGTTTGACAGGGGGATCCTACGAGCAGTACTTC.